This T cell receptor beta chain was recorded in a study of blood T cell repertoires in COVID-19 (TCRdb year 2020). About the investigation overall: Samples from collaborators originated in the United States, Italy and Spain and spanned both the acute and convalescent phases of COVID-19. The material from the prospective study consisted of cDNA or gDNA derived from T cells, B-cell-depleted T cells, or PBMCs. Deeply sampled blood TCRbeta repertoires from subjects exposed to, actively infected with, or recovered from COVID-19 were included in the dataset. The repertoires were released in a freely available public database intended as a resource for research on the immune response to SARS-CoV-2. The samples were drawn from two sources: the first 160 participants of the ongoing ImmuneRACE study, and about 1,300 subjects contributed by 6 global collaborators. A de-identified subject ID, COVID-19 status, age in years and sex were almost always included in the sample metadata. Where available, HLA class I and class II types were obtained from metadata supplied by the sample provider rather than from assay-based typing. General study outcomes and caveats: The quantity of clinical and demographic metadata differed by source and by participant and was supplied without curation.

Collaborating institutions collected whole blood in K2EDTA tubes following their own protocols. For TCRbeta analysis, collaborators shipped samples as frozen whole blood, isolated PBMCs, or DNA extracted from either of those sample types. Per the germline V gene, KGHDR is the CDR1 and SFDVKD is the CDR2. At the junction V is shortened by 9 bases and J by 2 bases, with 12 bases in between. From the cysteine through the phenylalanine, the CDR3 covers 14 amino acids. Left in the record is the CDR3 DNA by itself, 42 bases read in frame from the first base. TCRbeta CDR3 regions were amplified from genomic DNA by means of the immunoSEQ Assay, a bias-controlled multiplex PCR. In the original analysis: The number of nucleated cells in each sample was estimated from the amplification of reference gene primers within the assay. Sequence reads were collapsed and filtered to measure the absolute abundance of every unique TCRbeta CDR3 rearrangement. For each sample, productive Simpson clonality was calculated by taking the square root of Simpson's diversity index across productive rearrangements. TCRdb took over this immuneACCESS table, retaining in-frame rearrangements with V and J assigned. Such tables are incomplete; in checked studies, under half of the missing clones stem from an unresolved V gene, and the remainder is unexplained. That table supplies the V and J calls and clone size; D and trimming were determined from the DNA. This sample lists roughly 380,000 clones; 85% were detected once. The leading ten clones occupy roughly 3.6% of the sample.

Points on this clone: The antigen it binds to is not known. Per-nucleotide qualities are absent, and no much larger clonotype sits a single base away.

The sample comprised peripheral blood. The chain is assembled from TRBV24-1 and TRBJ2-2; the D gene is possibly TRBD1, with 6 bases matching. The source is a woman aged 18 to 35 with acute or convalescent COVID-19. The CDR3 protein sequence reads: CATGDNINTGELFF. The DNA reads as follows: TGTGCCACCGGGGACAACATAAACACCGGGGAGCTGTTTTTT.